Included here is one TCR beta chain sequence, with context. This clonotype was observed a few times. This clone's antigen is unknown. Nothing much larger sits one base from this clone, and base qualities are not available. Preparation of the library involved RT-PCR. The instrument was an Illumina HiSeq 2500. TCRdb ran its own pipeline on the public reads, namely fastp trimming at Q25 and MiXCR clone calling, and kept in-frame beta chains. Merged by CDR3 protein, the rows form single entries marked with the most common genes and DNA. The sample records roughly 500,000 distinct CDR3 sequences, approximately 17% of which are singletons. The ten largest clones take up roughly 3% of the sample. From the cysteine up to the phenylalanine, the CDR3 has a length of 14 residues. The read is trimmed to its CDR3 DNA, 42 bases read in frame from base 1. The CDR1 and CDR2 encoded by the germline V gene are SGHRS and YFSETQ. After removal of 5 bases from V and 5 bases from J, the junction retains 7 bases not matched to a gene.

These data are taken from a study of response to subunit inactivated influenza vaccine (dated by TCRdb to about 2018). Broadly, across the study: Deep quantitative profiling of the T cell receptor repertoire was used in the study to follow responses to a trivalent subunit inactivated influenza vaccine.

General findings and caveats noted by the study authors: It was suggested by the authors that each seasonal influenza vaccination may recruit only a limited number of new T cells.

The sequence was obtained from a man between 50 and 69 years old who received an inactivated influenza vaccine. Donor details come from another sample of the same person, matched by shared clones. This sequence uses TRBV5-1 and TRBJ2-1, and 7 bases in between align with TRBD2. The sample consisted of CD4+ T cells sorted from PBMCs, taken roughly 24 months after vaccination. The CDR3 amino acid sequence is: CASRSGGTNNEQFF. The DNA reads TGCGCCAGCAGATCAGGAGGGACTAACAATGAGCAGTTCTTC.